This TCR beta chain was captured by sequencing in a study of beta chain features in type 1 diabetes. CDR1 and CDR2 from the germline V gene are MNHEY and SVGAGI. The ends were cut back, 6 bases at V and 7 bases at J, with 19 bases in the middle. This CDR3 has 14 residues. Expressed TCRB transcripts were sequenced because the isolated RNA had all been reverse transcribed beforehand. TCRdb's table, derived via immunoSEQ multiplex PCR, lists solely in-frame clones and lacks some. This sample has approximately 250,000 clones, with roughly 14% found just once. The study's findings and limits: Among all four CD4+ subsets, Type 1 diabetes patients had TCRB CDR3s that were moderately but significantly shorter. Patients with type 1 diabetes carried fewer insertions and had more deletions at their VDJ junctions.

This clone was found a few times. Its antigen is unknown. Blood was collected once per donor into heparin, averaging approximately 110 mL. The receptor's source is a woman aged 40 to 50 in good health. Sequencing input: naive CD4+ T cells from blood. The gene calls are TRBV6-5 and TRBJ2-7; D unresolved. The CDR3 loop is CASRVPGRLGEQYF. The CDR3 DNA is TGTGCCAGCAGAGTGCCTGGCAGGCTGGGTGAGCAGTACTTC.